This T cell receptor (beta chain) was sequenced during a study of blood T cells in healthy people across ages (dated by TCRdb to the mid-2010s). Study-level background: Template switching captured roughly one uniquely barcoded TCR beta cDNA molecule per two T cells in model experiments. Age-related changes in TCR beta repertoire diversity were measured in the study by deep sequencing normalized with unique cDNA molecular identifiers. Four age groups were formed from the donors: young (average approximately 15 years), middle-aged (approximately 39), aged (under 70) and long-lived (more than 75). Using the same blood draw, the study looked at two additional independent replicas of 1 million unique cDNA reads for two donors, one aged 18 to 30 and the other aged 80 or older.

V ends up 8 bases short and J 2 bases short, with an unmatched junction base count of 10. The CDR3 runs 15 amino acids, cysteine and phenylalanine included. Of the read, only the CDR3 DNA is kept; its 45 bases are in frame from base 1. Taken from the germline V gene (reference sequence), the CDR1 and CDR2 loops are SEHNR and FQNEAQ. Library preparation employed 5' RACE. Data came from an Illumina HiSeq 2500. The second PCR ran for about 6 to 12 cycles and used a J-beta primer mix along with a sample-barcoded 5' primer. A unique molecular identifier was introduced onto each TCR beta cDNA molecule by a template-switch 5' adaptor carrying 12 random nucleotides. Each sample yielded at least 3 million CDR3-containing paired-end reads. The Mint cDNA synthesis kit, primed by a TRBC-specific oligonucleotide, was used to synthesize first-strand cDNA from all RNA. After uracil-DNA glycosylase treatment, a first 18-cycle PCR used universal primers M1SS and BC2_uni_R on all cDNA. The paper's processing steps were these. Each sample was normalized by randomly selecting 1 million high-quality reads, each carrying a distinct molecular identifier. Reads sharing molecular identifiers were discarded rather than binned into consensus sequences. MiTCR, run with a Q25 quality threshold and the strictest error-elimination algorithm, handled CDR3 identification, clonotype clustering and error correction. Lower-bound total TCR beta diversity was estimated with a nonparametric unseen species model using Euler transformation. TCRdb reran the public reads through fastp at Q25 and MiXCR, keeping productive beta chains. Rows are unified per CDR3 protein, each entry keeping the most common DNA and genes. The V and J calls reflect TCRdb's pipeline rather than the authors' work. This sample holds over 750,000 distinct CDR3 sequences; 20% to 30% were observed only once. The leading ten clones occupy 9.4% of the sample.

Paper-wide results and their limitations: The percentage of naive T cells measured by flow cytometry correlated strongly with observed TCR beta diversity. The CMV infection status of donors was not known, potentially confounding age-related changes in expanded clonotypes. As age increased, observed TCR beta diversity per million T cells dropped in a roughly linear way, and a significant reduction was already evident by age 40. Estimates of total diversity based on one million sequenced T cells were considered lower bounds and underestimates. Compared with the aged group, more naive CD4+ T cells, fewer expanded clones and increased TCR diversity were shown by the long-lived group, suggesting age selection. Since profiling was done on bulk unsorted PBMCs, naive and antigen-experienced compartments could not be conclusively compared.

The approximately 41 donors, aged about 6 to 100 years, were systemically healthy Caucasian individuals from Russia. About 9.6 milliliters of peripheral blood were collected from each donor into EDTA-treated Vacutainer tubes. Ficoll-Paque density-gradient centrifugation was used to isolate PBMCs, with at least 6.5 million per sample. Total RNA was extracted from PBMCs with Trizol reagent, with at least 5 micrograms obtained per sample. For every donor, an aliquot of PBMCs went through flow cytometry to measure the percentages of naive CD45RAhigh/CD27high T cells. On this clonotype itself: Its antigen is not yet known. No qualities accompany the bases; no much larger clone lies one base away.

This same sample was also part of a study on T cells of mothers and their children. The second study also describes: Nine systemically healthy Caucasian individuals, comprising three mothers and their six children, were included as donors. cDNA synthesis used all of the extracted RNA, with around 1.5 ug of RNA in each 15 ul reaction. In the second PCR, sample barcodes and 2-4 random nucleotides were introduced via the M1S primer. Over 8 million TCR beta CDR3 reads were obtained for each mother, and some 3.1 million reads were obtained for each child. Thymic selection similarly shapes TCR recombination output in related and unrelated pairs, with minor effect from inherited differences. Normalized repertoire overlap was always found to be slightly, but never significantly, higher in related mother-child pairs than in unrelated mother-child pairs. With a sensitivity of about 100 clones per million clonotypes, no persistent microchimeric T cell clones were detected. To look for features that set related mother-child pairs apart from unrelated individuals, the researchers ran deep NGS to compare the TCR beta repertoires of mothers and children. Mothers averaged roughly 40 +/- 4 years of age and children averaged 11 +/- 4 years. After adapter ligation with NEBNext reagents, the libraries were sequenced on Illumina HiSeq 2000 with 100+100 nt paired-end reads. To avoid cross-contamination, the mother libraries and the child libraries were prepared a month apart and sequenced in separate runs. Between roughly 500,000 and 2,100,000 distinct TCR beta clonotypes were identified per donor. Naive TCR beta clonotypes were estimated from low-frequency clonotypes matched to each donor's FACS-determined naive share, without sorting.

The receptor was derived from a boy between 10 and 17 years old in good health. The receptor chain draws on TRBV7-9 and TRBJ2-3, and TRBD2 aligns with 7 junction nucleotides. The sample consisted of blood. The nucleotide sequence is TGTGCCAGCGCCGACGGGACTATCTACACAGATACGCAGTATTTT. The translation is CASADGTIYTDTQYF. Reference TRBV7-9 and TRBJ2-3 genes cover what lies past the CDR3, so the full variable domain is DTGVSQNPRHKITKRGQNVTFRCDPISEHNRLYWYRQTLGQGPEFLTYFQNEAQLEKSRLLSDRFSAERPKGSFSTLEIQRTEQGDSAMYLCASADGTIYTDTQYFGPGTRLTVL.